Listed below are T cell receptor beta chains from one sample, sequenced in a study of blood T cell repertoires in COVID-19. Repertoires were generated with immunoSEQ multiplex PCR, while TCRdb's copy carries only in-frame clones and drops some. The sample has just over 70,000 clones, roughly 80% seen once. The sample comprised peripheral blood. The receptors were sampled from a man aged 65-85 years who had recovered from COVID-19. CDR3s include the opening cysteine and the closing phenylalanine or tryptophan. A D gene is named only where the DNA matches it firmly. The listing skips clone size in some rows; elsewhere it reads once, few, many or a size class.

V	J	D	size	DNA	CDR3
TRBV29-1	TRBJ1-2	.	few	TGCAGCGTAGGGCAGCCGGGACAAAAATTGAGCGGCTACACCTTC	CSVGQPGQKLSGYTF
TRBV13	TRBJ2-4	TRBD2	.	TGTGCCAGCAGCTTAACTAGCGAAAACATTCAGTACTTC	CASSLTSENIQYF
TRBV6-1	TRBJ1-2	.	few	TGTGCCAGCAGTGAAGCGCCACAGGTCAGTGGCTACACCTTC	CASSEAPQVSGYTF
TRBV5-4	TRBJ1-2	.	.	TGTGCCAGCAGCTTTACCACAGGAGCACTCTATGGCTACACCTTC	CASSFTTGALYGYTF
TRBV5-1	TRBJ2-1	.	.	TGCGCCAGCAGCCTTGGGCCTACAGCGGATGAGCAGTTCTTC	CASSLGPTADEQFF
TRBV13	TRBJ1-1	.	.	TGTGCCAGCAGCTTAGAGCAGGGGAACACTGAAGCTTTCTTT	CASSLEQGNTEAFF
TRBV19	TRBJ1-1	TRBD1	.	TGTGCCAGCCACAACAGGGGCATGAACACTGAAGCTTTCTTT	CASHNRGMNTEAFF
TRBV6-5	TRBJ1-2	TRBD1	.	TGTGCCAGCAGTGACTCACTGACAGGGGCCGGCGGCTACACCTTC	CASSDSLTGAGGYTF
TRBV6-5	TRBJ1-1	.	.	TGTGCCAGCAGTTACTCGGGCCACCAGGGTAACACTGAAGCTTTCTTT	CASSYSGHQGNTEAFF
TRBV28	TRBJ2-5	.	.	TGTGCCAGCAGTTTATGGTCAGGACTTTTGGAGACCCAGTACTTC	CASSLWSGLLETQYF
TRBV7-2	TRBJ2-4	TRBD2	.	TGTGCCAGCAGCTCAATCGGGCGGGGGGCCGTAACCAAAAACATTCAGTACTTC	CASSSIGRGAVTKNIQYF
TRBV5-1	TRBJ2-5	TRBD2	.	TGCGCCAGCAGCTTGCGACTAGCGGGGGGGCAGGAGACCCAGTACTTC	CASSLRLAGGQETQYF
TRBV28	TRBJ1-2	.	.	TGTGCCAGCAGTTTCGACGCGGGGGGTAGAGGCTACACCTTC	CASSFDAGGRGYTF
TRBV14	TRBJ2-3	TRBD2	.	TGTGCCAGCAGCGCACCGGGACTAGCGGGAGTAGATACGCAGTATTTT	CASSAPGLAGVDTQYF
TRBV7-2	TRBJ2-1	.	.	TGTGCCAGCAGCTTAGTATACAGGGACGATGAGCAGTTCTTC	CASSLVYRDDEQFF
TRBV12-3/TRBV12-4	TRBJ1-6	TRBD1	.	TGTGCCAGCAGAGACAGGGGAGGATCACCCCTCCACTTT	CASRDRGGSPLHF
TRBV2	TRBJ1-6	.	many	TGTGCCAGCAGTGAAACAGACTCCTATAATTCACCCCTCCACTTT	CASSETDSYNSPLHF
TRBV6-5	TRBJ2-2	.	.	TGTGCCAGCGGAAGGAGGGGGAACACCGGGGAGCTGTTTTTT	CASGRRGNTGELFF
TRBV5-1	TRBJ2-3	TRBD2	.	TGCGCCAGCAGCCGGGGGGGAGTTGCAGATACGCAGTATTTT	CASSRGGVADTQYF
TRBV2	TRBJ2-2	TRBD1	.	TGTGCCAGCAGCGCACAGGGGGCAGACACCGGGGAGCTGTTTTTT	CASSAQGADTGELFF
TRBV5-4	TRBJ2-5	.	.	TGTGCCAGCAGCTTGGTAGACACGGCCCAAGAGACCCAGTACTTC	CASSLVDTAQETQYF
TRBV5-8	TRBJ1-2	.	.	TGTGCCAGCAGCTCCACAGGGTATGGCTACACCTTC	CASSSTGYGYTF
TRBV21-1	TRBJ2-7	.	.	TGTGCCAGCAGCCCGAGGACTGGCGGGAGTCGTAACTACGAGCAGTACTTC	CASSPRTGGSRNYEQYF